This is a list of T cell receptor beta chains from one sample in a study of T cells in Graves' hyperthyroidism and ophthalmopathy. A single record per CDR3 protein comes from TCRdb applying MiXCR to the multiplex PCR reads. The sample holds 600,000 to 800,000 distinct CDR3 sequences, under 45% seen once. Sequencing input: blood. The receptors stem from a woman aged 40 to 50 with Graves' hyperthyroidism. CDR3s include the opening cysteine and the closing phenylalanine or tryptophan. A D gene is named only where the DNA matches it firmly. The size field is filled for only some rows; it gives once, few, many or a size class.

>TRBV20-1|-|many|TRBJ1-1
CSAPAGNTEAFF
TGCAGTGCGCCTGCAGGGAACACTGAAGCTTTCTTT
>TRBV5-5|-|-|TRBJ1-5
CASSLAGGETAQHF
TGCGCCAGCAGCTTGGCGGGGGGAGAGACAGCCCAGCATTTT
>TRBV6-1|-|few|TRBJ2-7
CASKEQVYEQYF
TGTGCCAGCAAGGAACAGGTATACGAGCAGTACTTC
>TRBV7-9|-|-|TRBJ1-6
CASNLERGGYSPLHF
TGTGCCAGCAACTTAGAGAGGGGGGGGTATTCACCCCTCCACTTT
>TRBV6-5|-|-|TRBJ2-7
CASSLTPRLSYEQYF
TGTGCCAGCAGTTTAACGCCAAGACTCTCCTACGAGCAGTACTTC
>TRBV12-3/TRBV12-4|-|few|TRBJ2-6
CAIGGAGANVLTF
TGTGCCATCGGCGGGGCTGGGGCCAACGTCCTGACTTTC
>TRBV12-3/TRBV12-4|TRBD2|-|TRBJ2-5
CASSSLAGAKETQYF
TGTGCCAGCAGTTCCTTAGCGGGGGCCAAAGAGACCCAGTACTTC
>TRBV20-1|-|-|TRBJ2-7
CSAPRGPYEQYF
TGCAGTGCGCCCAGGGGCCCCTACGAGCAGTACTTC
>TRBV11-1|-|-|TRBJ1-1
CASSVALAGGDTEAFF
TGTGCCAGCAGCGTTGCATTGGCGGGGGGAGACACTGAAGCTTTCTTT
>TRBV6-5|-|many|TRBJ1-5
CASSADQPQHF
TGTGCCAGCAGTGCAGATCAGCCCCAGCATTTT
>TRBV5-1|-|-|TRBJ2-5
CASSLESGKGTQYF
TGCGCCAGCAGCTTGGAATCGGGGAAGGGGACCCAGTACTTC
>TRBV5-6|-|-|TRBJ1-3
CASSLLSHGNTIYF
TGTGCCAGCAGCTTACTTAGCCACGGAAACACCATATATTTT
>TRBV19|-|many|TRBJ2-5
CASSSGHQETQYF
TGTGCCAGTAGTTCGGGACACCAAGAGACCCAGTACTTC
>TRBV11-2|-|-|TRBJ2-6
CASSLAGPWGSVLTF
TGTGCCAGCAGCTTAGCGGGACCGTGGGGCAGCGTCCTGACTTTC
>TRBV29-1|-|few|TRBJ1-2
CSVEGNSNYGYTF
TGCAGCGTTGAAGGGAATTCTAACTATGGCTACACCTTC
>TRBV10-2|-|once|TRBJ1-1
CASSPAGVGSEAFF
TGTGCCAGCTCACCAGCGGGCGTAGGGTCTGAAGCTTTCTTT
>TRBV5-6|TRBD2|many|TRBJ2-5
CASSYGTSGQETQYF
TGTGCCAGCAGCTATGGGACTAGCGGACAAGAGACCCAGTACTTC